This entry lists 25 T cell receptor beta chains sequenced from one sample in a study of cytomegalovirus exposure and HLA in healthy donors. PCR used 60 Vbeta primers and 13 Jbeta primers. The data were produced by immunoSEQ multiplex PCR, yet TCRdb's version contains in-frame clones alone and is incomplete. The table lists roughly 100,000 clones, roughly 73% of them singletons. The specimen was PBMCs. These receptors were collected from a woman in her thirties or forties in good health and CMV-seropositive.

Here the CDR3 reads CASRAARGSPLHF. The CDR3 coding sequence is TGTGCCAGCAGGGCAGCTAGAGGCTCACCCCTCCACTTT. The chain joins TRBV6-5 to TRBJ1-6; D ambiguous. The V gene lost 6 bases and the J gene lost 10 bases, with 13 bases spanning the gap. Germline assignment: CDR1 MNHEY and CDR2 SVGAGI. The length of the CDR3 is 13 residues.

The chain is built from TRBV9 and TRBJ2-1; D is unclear. Per germline, CDR1 SGDLS and CDR2 YYNGEE. The CDR3 is made up of 15 amino acids. Trimming stripped 0 bases from V and 5 bases from J, with 12 bases between. In nucleotides, the CDR3 is TGTGCCAGCAGCGTAGGGCAGGTTGAAGACAATGAGCAGTTCTTC. Its translation: CASSVGQVEDNEQFF. Filled out from reference TRBV9 and TRBJ2-1, the complete variable domain reads DSGVTQTPKHLITATGQRVTLRCSPRSGDLSVYWYQQSLDQGLQFLIQYYNGEERAKGNILERFSAQQFPDLHSELNLSSLELGDSALYFCASSVGQVEDNEQFFGPGTRLTVL.

The chain links TRBV9 to TRBJ2-2, with a weak D call TRBD1 (5 bases). Germline V gene data show CDR1 as SGDLS and CDR2 as YYNGEE. V was clipped by 4 bases and J by 6 bases, with 22 bases between them. CDR3 length equals 17 residues. This chain's CDR3 is CASSRSTLSLGAGELFF. The CDR3 nucleotides read TGTGCCAGCAGCCGCTCCACCCTAAGTTTAGGGGCCGGGGAGCTGTTTTTT.

The chain is built from TRBV4-3 and TRBJ1-5; D not resolved. There are 15 residues in the CDR3. Germline V lookup: CDR1 LGHNA, CDR2 YSLEER. V was clipped by 0 bases and J by 1 base, with 7 bases between them. The CDR3 reads CASSQDGWSNQPQHF. The CDR3 region has the DNA TGCGCCAGCAGCCAAGACGGTTGGAGCAATCAGCCCCAGCATTTT.

The rearrangement uses TRBV2 and TRBJ1-2; no definite D call. Deletions cut 4 bases from V and 8 bases from J, with 14 bases between. The CDR3 loop spans 13 amino acids. Germline CDR1 reads SNHLY; CDR2 reads FYNNEI. The CDR3 protein is CASSVSGNGGYTF. The DNA of the CDR3 is TGTGCCAGCAGTGTTTCGGGGAACGGGGGCTACACCTTC. The full variable domain, with the rest looked up from reference TRBV2 and TRBJ1-2, is EPEVTQTPSHQVTQMGQEVILRCVPISNHLYFYWYRQILGQKVEFLVSFYNNEISEKSEIFDDQFSVERPDGSNFTLKIRSTKLEDSAMYFCASSVSGNGGYTFGSGTRLTVV.

This chain joins TRBV19 and TRBJ2-1; 10 bases fit TRBD2. The germline V gene encodes CDR1 LNHDA and CDR2 SQIVND (reference sequence). The length of the CDR3 is 15 residues. V gave up 1 base and J gave up 7 bases; unmatched junction bases: 4. Here the CDR3 DNA reads TGTGCCAGTAGTATAGGGGGACTAGCGATGAATGAGCAGTTCTTC. This gives the protein CASSIGGLAMNEQFF.

V usage is TRBV2 and J usage is TRBJ2-3, with D perhaps TRBD1 (6 bases). The V end was cut by 0 bases, the J end by 0 bases, with 13 bases between. The CDR3 loop spans 17 amino acids. Germline-derived CDR1 and CDR2 are SNHLY and FYNNEI. The CDR3 loop reads CASSEAGAVDSTDTQYF. CDR3 nucleotide sequence: TGTGCCAGCAGTGAAGCGGGGGCCGTCGATAGCACAGATACGCAGTATTTT. Full variable domain (missing parts from reference TRBV2 and TRBJ2-3): EPEVTQTPSHQVTQMGQEVILRCVPISNHLYFYWYRQILGQKVEFLVSFYNNEISEKSEIFDDQFSVERPDGSNFTLKIRSTKLEDSAMYFCASSEAGAVDSTDTQYFGPGTRLTVL.

The rearrangement links TRBV7-6 to TRBJ2-5; the match to TRBD2 covers 7 bases. The J segment lost 5 bases and the V segment lost 4 bases, leaving 13 bases of the junction unmatched. The germline CDR1 and CDR2 sequences are SGHVS and FNYEAQ. The CDR3 totals 16 residues. The CDR3 bases are TGTGCCAGCAGCTCCCACTGGGTGGGAGGGGTCGAGACCCAGTACTTC. Its protein is CASSSHWVGGVETQYF.

V usage is TRBV4-2 and J usage is TRBJ1-2; 7 bases agree with TRBD1. The CDR3 totals 15 residues. The V gene's germline CDR1 is LGHNA and CDR2 YNFKEQ. J gave up 4 bases and V 2 bases, and 7 bases lay outside the gene matches. CDR3 nucleotide sequence: TGTGCCAGCAGCCAAAAACAGGGGTCGGCCTATGGCTACACCTTC. Protein sequence: CASSQKQGSAYGYTF.

The gene calls are TRBV7-2 and TRBJ1-1; 7 positions match TRBD1. With V trimmed by 2 bases and J by 5 bases, 5 bases remained unmatched. The CDR3 extends over 14 amino acids. Germline CDR1 SGHTA, CDR2 FQGNSA. The CDR3 spells CASSLTGAGTEAFF. The CDR3 DNA is TGTGCCAGCAGCTTAACAGGGGCGGGTACTGAAGCTTTCTTT.

V and J are TRBV28 and TRBJ2-7, with TRBD1 matching over 9 bases. After removal of 8 bases from V and 0 bases from J, the junction contained 8 bases not matched to a gene. The CDR3 runs 15 residues. Germline CDR1 reads MDHEN; CDR2 reads SYDVKM. The CDR3 sequence: CASFHRQGGSYEQYF. The DNA of the CDR3 is TGTGCCAGCTTTCACAGACAGGGGGGCTCCTACGAGCAGTACTTC.

The chain is built from TRBV11-2 and TRBJ2-1; 8 bases align to TRBD2. The V segment lost 8 bases and the J segment 4 bases; nucleotides outside the gene matches: 4. Germline V CDR1 and CDR2: SGHAT, FQNNGV. The CDR3 runs to 13 residues. The CDR3 DNA reads as TGTGCCAGCCTCCCGGGAGGGTACAATGAGCAGTTCTTC. This translates into CASLPGGYNEQFF. The complete variable domain, with remaining parts taken from reference TRBV11-2 and TRBJ2-1, reads EAGVAQSPRYKIIEKRQSVAFWCNPISGHATLYWYQQILGQGPKLLIQFQNNGVVDDSQLPKDRFSAERLKGVDSTLKIQPAKLEDSAVYLCASLPGGYNEQFFGPGTRLTVL.

The rearrangement links TRBV2 to TRBJ1-1, with D possibly matching TRBD1 (5 bases). Germline V gene data show CDR1 as SNHLY and CDR2 as FYNNEI. The CDR3 covers 15 residues. The V end lost 1 base, the J end lost 1 base, and 10 bases lay between the germline ends. Here the CDR3 reads CASSEDGGGNTEAFF. CDR3 sequence (DNA): TGTGCCAGCAGTGAAGACGGGGGAGGGAACACTGAAGCTTTCTTT.

The chain combines TRBV7-9 with TRBJ1-2; D is uncertain. The CDR3 is 18 residues long. Per the germline V gene, CDR1 is SEHNR and CDR2 is FQNEAQ (reference sequence). V was clipped by 0 bases and J by 7 bases, with 24 bases between them. CDR3: CASSLALGRRDFFAGYTF. CDR3 nucleotides: TGTGCCAGCAGCTTAGCCCTGGGGAGGCGAGATTTCTTTGCTGGCTACACCTTC.

On this clone: The junction does not match germline at one end; this may be a read error. The V gene is TRBV7-9, the J gene TRBJ2-5, with TRBD1 as a possible D gene (6 bases). Per the germline V gene, CDR1 is SEHNR and CDR2 is FQNEAQ (reference sequence). This CDR3 region has 12 residues. This CDR3 is CSSSFQGETQYF. As DNA, the CDR3 is TGTTCCAGCAGCTTTCAGGGGGAGACCCAGTACTTC.

This clone was recorded a few times. The J gene is TRBJ2-1, the V gene TRBV4-2; 8 bases match TRBD2. Germline V gene lookup returns CDR1 LGHNA and CDR2 YNFKEQ. The length of the CDR3 is 19 residues. V gave up 0 bases and J gave up 0 bases; unmatched junction bases: 10. This CDR3 reads CASSQDRGLALSSYNEQFF. The DNA of the CDR3 is TGTGCCAGCAGCCAAGATCGCGGACTAGCCCTGAGCTCCTACAATGAGCAGTTCTTC.

This rearrangement joins TRBV25-1 to TRBJ1-2; unclear D gene. This CDR3 has 13 amino acids. Germline CDR1 reads MGHDK; CDR2 reads SYGVNS. Trimming took off 3 bases at V and 7 bases at J, with 12 bases between the two ends. The CDR3 loop reads CASSDPGKAGYTF. The CDR3 nucleotides read TGTGCCAGCAGTGACCCGGGGAAAGCTGGCTACACCTTC.

The chain joins TRBV5-6 to TRBJ2-4; 10 bases line up with TRBD2. The germline CDR1 and CDR2 sequences are SGHDT and YYEEEE. This CDR3 is 15 amino acids long. V lost 1 base, J lost 4 bases, and 2 bases stayed unmatched. The CDR3 sequence is CASSLTSGDKNIQYF. In DNA, the CDR3 is TGTGCCAGCAGCTTGACTAGCGGGGATAAAAACATTCAGTACTTC.

The chain is built from TRBV11-2 and TRBJ1-3; no reliable D call. From germline, CDR1 is SGHAT and CDR2 FQNNGV. The CDR3 sequence is 14 residues long. With 7 bases removed from V and 4 bases from J, the gap between germline ends came to 14 bases. CDR3 residues: CASTPTTFGNTIYF. The CDR3 nucleotides read TGTGCCAGCACCCCGACAACTTTCGGAAACACCATATATTTT.

The chain recombines TRBV19 with TRBJ1-6; D uncertain. CDR1 and CDR2 (germline): LNHDA, SQIVND (reference sequence). The V end lost 5 bases, the J end lost 9 bases, and 14 bases lay between the germline ends. The length of the CDR3 is 14 residues. In DNA form, the CDR3 reads TGTGCCAGTAGTTGGAGCGGGAGGCGTTCACCCCTCCACTTT. Protein sequence: CASSWSGRRSPLHF.

Points on this clone: One end of the junction is discordant with germline, which a read error may explain. The chain employs TRBV6-5 and TRBJ2-3; D unclear. The germline gives CDR1 MNHEY, CDR2 SVGAGI. The CDR3 is 14 amino acids. CDR3 in DNA: TGTGCCAGCAGTTACTCTGGGCGCACAAATACGCAGTATTTT. This codes for CASSYSGRTNTQYF.

This chain uses TRBV19 with TRBJ2-1; TRBD1 is a possible D gene (6 bases). CDR1 and CDR2 (germline): LNHDA, SQIVND (reference sequence). V lost 7 bases to trimming and J lost 2 bases, with 15 bases between them. This CDR3 spans 15 amino acids. The CDR3 protein is CASTGQGWTYNEQFF. CDR3 sequence (DNA): TGTGCCAGTACCGGGCAGGGGTGGACCTACAATGAGCAGTTCTTC.

V and J are TRBV11-2 and TRBJ2-5; 7 positions match TRBD1. The CDR3 totals 16 residues. CDR1 and CDR2 from the germline V gene are SGHAT and FQNNGV. V lost 8 bases and J lost 6; bases outside the gene matches: 18. This chain's CDR3 is CASRRPGTVGPQTQYF. In nucleotides, the CDR3 is TGTGCCAGCCGCCGTCCCGGGACAGTAGGTCCCCAGACCCAGTACTTC.

The chain uses TRBV7-9 and TRBJ2-3; 7 bases line up with TRBD2. Germline lookup yields CDR1 SEHNR and CDR2 FQNEAQ (reference sequence). This CDR3 is 16 amino acids long. Unmatched junction bases numbered 9, after V lost 5 bases and J lost 1 base. Here the CDR3 DNA reads TGTGCCAGCAGCCCCCGGGGGAGCGGGGGCACAGATACGCAGTATTTT. This translates into CASSPRGSGGTDTQYF.

V and J are TRBV5-4 and TRBJ2-7, with 7 bases lining up with TRBD2. Trimming took 4 bases from V and 2 from J; bases not matched to a gene: 9. The CDR3 extends over 15 amino acids. Germline V gene lookup returns CDR1 SGHNT and CDR2 YYREEE (reference sequence). The CDR3 loop reads CASSHTFGGAYEQYF. The CDR3 region has the DNA TGTGCCAGCAGCCACACCTTTGGGGGGGCCTACGAGCAGTACTTC.